Each of the 4 T cell receptor beta chains below was sequenced from the same sample in a study of monozygotic twins with inflammatory bowel disease. TCRdb processed the 5' RACE reads again and assigns one entry to each CDR3 protein, with no DNA. The listing contains a few hundred thousand distinct CDR3 sequences. The sample consisted of blood. These receptors all come from a human donor with ulcerative colitis or Crohn's disease, or a healthy co-twin of an affected twin (not recorded which).

J is TRBJ2-3 and V is TRBV6-5. This CDR3 is 15 amino acids long. CDR1 is MNHEY and CDR2 is SVGAGI in the germline V gene. CDR3 amino acids: CASSYEGYDTDTQYF.

This chain connects TRBV7-9 to TRBJ2-3. The CDR3 runs 13 residues. Germline lookup yields CDR1 SEHNR and CDR2 FQNEAQ (reference sequence). CDR3 amino acids: CASSLFGEDTQYF.

This rearrangement joins TRBV2 to TRBJ2-1; with no DNA, the TCRdb D assignment of TRBD1 cannot be verified. The CDR3 has 16 residues. The germline V gene encodes CDR1 SNHLY and CDR2 FYNNEI. The CDR3 loop is CASSEEDRGFYNEQFF. The complete variable domain, with remaining parts taken from reference TRBV2 and TRBJ2-1, reads EPEVTQTPSHQVTQMGQEVILRCVPISNHLYFYWYRQILGQKVEFLVSFYNNEISEKSEIFDDQFSVERPDGSNFTLKIRSTKLEDSAMYFCASSEEDRGFYNEQFFGPGTRLTVL.

The chain uses TRBV18 and TRBJ2-7. The CDR3 loop spans 12 amino acids. Per germline, CDR1 KGHSH and CDR2 LQKENI. The CDR3 loop reads CASSPSIYEQYF.